This T cell receptor beta chain was profiled in a study of T cell changes during pregnancy in multiple sclerosis. The CDR3 length is 14 residues. The germline V gene encodes CDR1 ENHRY and CDR2 SYGVKD. After removal of 8 bases from V and 6 bases from J, the junction contained 7 bases not matched to a gene. Only in-frame clones appear in the TCRdb table, and some are missing; sequencing was by immunoSEQ multiplex PCR. The top ten clones hold 0.25% to 0.3% of a sample with 50,000 to 60,000 clones, 85% to 95% of them seen once. The input for sequencing was CD4+ T cells from peripheral blood mononuclear cells, taken in the second trimester of pregnancy. The V gene is TRBV10-3, the J gene TRBJ2-3, with 11 bases matching TRBD1. The receptor was derived from a female donor with multiple sclerosis, enrolled in a pregnancy study. The CDR3 DNA reads as TGTGCCATCGGACAGGGGGCGCTTGCGGATACGCAGTATTTT. This codes for CAIGQGALADTQYF.